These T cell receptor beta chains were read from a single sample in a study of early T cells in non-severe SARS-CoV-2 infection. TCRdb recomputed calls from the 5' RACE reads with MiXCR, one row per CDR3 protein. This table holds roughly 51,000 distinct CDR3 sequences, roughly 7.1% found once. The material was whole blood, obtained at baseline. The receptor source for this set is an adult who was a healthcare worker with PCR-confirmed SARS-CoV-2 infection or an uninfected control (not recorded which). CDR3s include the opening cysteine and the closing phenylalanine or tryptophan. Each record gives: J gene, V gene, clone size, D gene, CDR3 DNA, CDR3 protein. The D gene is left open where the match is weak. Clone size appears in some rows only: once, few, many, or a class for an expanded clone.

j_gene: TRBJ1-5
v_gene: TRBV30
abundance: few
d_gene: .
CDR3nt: TGTGCCTGGAGTGCAGGGGGCAATCAGCCCCAGCATTTT
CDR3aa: CAWSAGGNQPQHF

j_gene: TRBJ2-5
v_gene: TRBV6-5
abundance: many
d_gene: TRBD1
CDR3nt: TGTGCCAGCAGTTACAAATACTTGATCCCGGACAGGAATCTACAAGAGACCCAGTACTTC
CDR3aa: CASSYKYLIPDRNLQETQYF

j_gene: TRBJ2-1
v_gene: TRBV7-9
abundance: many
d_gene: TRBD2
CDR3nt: TGTGCCAGCACCAATGGGGAGGGGACCTACAATGAGCAGTTCTTC
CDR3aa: CASTNGEGTYNEQFF

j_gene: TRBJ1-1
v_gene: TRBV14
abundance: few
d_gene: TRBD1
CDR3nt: TGTGCCAGCAGACAATCACGGACAGGGGGCCAATCGAACACTGAAGCTTTCTTT
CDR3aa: CASRQSRTGGQSNTEAFF

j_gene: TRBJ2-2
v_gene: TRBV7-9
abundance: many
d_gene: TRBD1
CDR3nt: TGTGCCAGCAGCCGGGACAGAAATACCGGGGAGCTGTTTTTT
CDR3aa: CASSRDRNTGELFF

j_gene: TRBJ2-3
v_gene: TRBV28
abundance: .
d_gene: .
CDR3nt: TGTGCCAGCGGATTGAGCGGAGCTAGCACAGATACGCAGTATTTT
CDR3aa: CASGLSGASTDTQYF

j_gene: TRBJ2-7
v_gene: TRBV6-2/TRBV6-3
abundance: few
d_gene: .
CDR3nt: TGTGCCAGCACCTCCCTGGGCAGGACCTACGAGCAGTACTTC
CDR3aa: CASTSLGRTYEQYF

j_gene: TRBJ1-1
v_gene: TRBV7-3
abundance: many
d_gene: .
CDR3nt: TGTGCCAGCAGCCCAGGGTACACTGAAGCTTTCTTT
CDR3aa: CASSPGYTEAFF

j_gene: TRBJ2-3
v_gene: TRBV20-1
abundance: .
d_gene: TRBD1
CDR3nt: TGCAGTGCTGCGGCAGGGGGCCCCACAGATACGCAGTATTTT
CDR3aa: CSAAAGGPTDTQYF

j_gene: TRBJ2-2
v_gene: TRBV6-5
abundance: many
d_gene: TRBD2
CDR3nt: TGTGCCAGCAGTAGATCGGGACTAGCGGGAGTCACCGGGGAGCTGTTTTTT
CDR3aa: CASSRSGLAGVTGELFF

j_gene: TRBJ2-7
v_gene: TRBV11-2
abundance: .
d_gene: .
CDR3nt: TGTGCCAGCAGCTTTTCTCTGGGGGCCAACGAGCAGTACTTC
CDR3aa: CASSFSLGANEQYF

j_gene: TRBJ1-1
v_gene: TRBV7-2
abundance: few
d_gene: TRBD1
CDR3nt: TGTGCCAGCAGGCTGACAGGGGACAACACTGAAGCTTTCTTT
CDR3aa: CASRLTGDNTEAFF

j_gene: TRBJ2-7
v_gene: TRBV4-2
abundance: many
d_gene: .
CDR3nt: TGTGCCAGCAGCCTCGGACCCGGGACCCAGGGTTTAGGCGAGCAGTACTTC
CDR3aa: CASSLGPGTQGLGEQYF

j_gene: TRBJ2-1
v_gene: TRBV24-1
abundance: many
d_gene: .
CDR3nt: TGTGCCACCAGTTCGCTCCGCTCCTACAATGAGCAGTTCTTC
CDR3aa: CATSSLRSYNEQFF

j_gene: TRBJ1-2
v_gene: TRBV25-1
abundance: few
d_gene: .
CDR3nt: TGTGCCAGCAGTGCAACAGGGTACTATGGCTACACCTTC
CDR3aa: CASSATGYYGYTF

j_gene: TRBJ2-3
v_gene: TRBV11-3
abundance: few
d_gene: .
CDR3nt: TGTGCCAGCAGCTCCCGGACTGATTCTAGCACAGATACGCAGTATTTT
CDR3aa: CASSSRTDSSTDTQYF

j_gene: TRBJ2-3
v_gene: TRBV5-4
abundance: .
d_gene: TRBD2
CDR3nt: TGTGCCAGCAGCCCTGAAGTAACGGGAGCGGGAGCAGATACGCAGTATTTT
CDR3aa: CASSPEVTGAGADTQYF

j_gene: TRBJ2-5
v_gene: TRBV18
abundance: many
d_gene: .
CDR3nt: TGTGCCAGCTCACCACTTCTGGGACAAGAGACCCAGTACTTC
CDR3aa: CASSPLLGQETQYF

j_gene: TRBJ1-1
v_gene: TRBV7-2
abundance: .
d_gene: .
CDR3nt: TGTGCCGAGCTGGGTTTGTCTAGTACAGAAGCTTTCTTT
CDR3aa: CAELGLSSTEAFF

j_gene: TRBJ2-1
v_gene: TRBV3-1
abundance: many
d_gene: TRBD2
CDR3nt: TGTGCCAGCAGCCCCTTAGCGGGAGGGCCCTCCTACAATGAGCAGTTCTTC
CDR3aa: CASSPLAGGPSYNEQFF

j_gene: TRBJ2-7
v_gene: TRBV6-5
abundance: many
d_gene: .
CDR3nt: TGTGCCAGCAGTTACCTTGAAAGCTACGAGCAGTACTTC
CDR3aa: CASSYLESYEQYF

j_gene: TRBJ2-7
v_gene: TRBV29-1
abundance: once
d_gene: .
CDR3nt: TGCAGCGGTCAACAGGGCTACGAGCAGTACTTC
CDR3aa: CSGQQGYEQYF

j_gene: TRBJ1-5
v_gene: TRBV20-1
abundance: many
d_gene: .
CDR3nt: TGCAGTGCTAGAGTAGGGGCAGGGACTCAGCCCCAGCATTTT
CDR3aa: CSARVGAGTQPQHF

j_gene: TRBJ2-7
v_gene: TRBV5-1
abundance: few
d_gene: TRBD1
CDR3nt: TGCGCCAGCAGATCCGGACAGGAATTCTCCTACGAGCAGTACTTC
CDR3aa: CASRSGQEFSYEQYF

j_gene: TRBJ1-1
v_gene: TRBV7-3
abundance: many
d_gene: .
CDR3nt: TGTGCCAGCAGCCAGGCCTCATCCAGCGCTGAAGCTTTCTTT
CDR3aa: CASSQASSSAEAFF

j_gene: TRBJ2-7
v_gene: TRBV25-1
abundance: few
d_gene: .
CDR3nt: TGTGCCAGCAACGCAGGGAATGGGACCTACGAGCAGTACTTC
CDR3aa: CASNAGNGTYEQYF

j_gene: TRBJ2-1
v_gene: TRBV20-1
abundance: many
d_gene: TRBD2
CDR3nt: TGCAGTGCTAGGCTGACTAGCGGGCTTTACAATGAGCAGTTCTTC
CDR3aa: CSARLTSGLYNEQFF

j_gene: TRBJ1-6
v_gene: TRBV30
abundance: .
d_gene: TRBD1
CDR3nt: TGTGCCTGGAGTACCGGGACAGGGGTTTCACCCCTCCACTTT
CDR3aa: CAWSTGTGVSPLHF

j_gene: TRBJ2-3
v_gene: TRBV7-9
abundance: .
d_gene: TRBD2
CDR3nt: TGTGCCAGCCTAGCGGGATATGGTGATACGCAGTATTTT
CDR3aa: CASLAGYGDTQYF

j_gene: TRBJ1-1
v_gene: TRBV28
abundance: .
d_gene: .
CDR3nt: TGTGCCAGCAGTCCACCAGGGTCTATGGACACTGAAGCTTTCTTT
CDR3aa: CASSPPGSMDTEAFF

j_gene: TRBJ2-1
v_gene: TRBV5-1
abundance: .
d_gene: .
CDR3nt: TGCGCCAGCAGCTCCTCGAGGCCGTACAATGAGCAGTTCTTC
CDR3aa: CASSSSRPYNEQFF

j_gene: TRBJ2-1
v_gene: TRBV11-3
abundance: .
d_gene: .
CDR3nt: TGTGCCAGCAGCTTAGATCCGGGGAATGAGCAGTTCTTC
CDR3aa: CASSLDPGNEQFF

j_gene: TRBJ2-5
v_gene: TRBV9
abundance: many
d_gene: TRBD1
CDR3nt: TGTGCCAGCAGCGTAGCTTGGGGCAGGGGGAGTGAGACCCAGTACTTC
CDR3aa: CASSVAWGRGSETQYF

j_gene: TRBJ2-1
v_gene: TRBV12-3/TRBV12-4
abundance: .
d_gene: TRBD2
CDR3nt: TGTGCCAGCAGGGCTAGCGGGAGGGCTGGTGAGCAGTTCTTC
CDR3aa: CASRASGRAGEQFF

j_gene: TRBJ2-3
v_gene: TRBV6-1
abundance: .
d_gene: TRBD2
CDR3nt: TGTGCCAGCAGCCCCGGTAGCGGGCATTACACAGATACGCAGTATTTT
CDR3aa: CASSPGSGHYTDTQYF

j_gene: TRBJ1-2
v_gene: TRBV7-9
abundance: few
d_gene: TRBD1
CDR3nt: TGTGCCAGCAGGGGACAGGGGGAGATAAACTATGGCTACACCTTC
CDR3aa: CASRGQGEINYGYTF

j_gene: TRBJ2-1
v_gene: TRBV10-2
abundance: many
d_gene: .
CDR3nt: TGCGCCAGCACGGGGCGTACCCCCTCCTACAATGAGCAGTTCTTC
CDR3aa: CASTGRTPSYNEQFF

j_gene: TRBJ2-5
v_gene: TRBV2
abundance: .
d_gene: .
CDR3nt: TGTGCCAGCATCGAGAACGATCAAGAGACCCAGTACTTC
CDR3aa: CASIENDQETQYF

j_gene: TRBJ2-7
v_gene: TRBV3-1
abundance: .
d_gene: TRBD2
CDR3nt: TGTGCCAGCAGCCAAGGGACTAGCGGGAGGAGGTACGAGCAGTACTTC
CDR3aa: CASSQGTSGRRYEQYF

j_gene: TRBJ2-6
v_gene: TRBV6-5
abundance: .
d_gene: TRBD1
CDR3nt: TGTGCCAGCAGTGGTCCGGGACAGGGGGCGGCTGGGGCCAACGTCCTGACTTTC
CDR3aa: CASSGPGQGAAGANVLTF

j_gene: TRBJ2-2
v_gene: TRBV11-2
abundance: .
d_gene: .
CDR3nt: TGTGCCAGCAGCTTAAGTCCAGGGAGAAACACCGGGGAGCTGTTTTTT
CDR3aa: CASSLSPGRNTGELFF

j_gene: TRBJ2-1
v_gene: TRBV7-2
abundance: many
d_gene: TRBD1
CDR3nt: TGTGCCAGCAGCTTAGTCATGGGACAGGGGGCGCGGAAGCAGTTCTTC
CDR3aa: CASSLVMGQGARKQFF

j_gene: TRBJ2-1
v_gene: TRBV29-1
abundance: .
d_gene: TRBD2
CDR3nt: TGCAGCGTTGAAGCGGGATCGGCGGGAGTGCTCTACAATGAGCAGTTCTTC
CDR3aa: CSVEAGSAGVLYNEQFF

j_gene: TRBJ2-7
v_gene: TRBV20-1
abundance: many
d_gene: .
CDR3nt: TGCAGTGGTATGTCACCGGGACGAACTCTCGAGCAGTACTTC
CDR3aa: CSGMSPGRTLEQYF

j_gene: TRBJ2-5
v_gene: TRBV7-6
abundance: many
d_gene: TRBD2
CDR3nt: TGTGCCAGCAGCTTAGGTGCGGGGGTGAGCGGAGAGACCCAGTACTTC
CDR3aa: CASSLGAGVSGETQYF

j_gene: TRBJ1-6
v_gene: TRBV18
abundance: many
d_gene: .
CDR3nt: TGTGCCAGCTCACCAGACATCAATAATTCACCCCTCCACTTT
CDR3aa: CASSPDINNSPLHF

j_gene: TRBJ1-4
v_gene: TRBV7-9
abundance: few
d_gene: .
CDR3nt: TGTGCCAGCAGCTTCGGACAGATTAATGAAAAACTGTTTTTT
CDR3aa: CASSFGQINEKLFF